This entry is about one T cell receptor beta chain. This clonotype was recorded at least ten times. The specificity of this receptor is unknown. No quality values exist for individual bases; no much larger clone is one base distant. The data belong to a study of T cell repertoires in cytomegalovirus infection (dated by TCRdb to the late 2010s). Regarding the complete study: Alongside well-studied HLA-B-restricted epitopes, the peptide stimulations were aimed at recently identified HLA-C-restricted CMV epitopes, whose presentation resists viral immunomodulation. Donor HLA type was relevant to the analysis, as public TCR beta signatures indicated carriage of CMV infection together with the matching HLA type.

The study at large found these results: Cumulative frequency of public TCR beta family members discriminated carriers of CMV infection plus the relevant HLA type in this cohort and an independent roughly 340-donor cohort. The ex vivo response was dominated by HLA-C-restricted CMV-specific TCR beta clonotypes, which also provided the single most frequent clonotype in two of eight donors.

The sequencer listed for this sample is Illumina HiSeq 1500. The public reads were reanalyzed by TCRdb: fastp trimming at Q25, MiXCR alignment, in-frame beta chains only. All rows with the same CDR3 protein become a single entry with the most common DNA and genes. Here the sample has hundreds of thousands of distinct CDR3 sequences; about 29% occur a single time. Roughly 20% of the sample comes from the top ten. What this sample's treatment or condition label stands for: in vitro stimulation with specific CMV peptide epitopes to enrich CMV-specific T cells. For CDR1 and CDR2, the germline V gene (reference sequence) lists LGHDT and YNNKEL. Measured from the cysteine to the phenylalanine, the CDR3 is 15 residues long. Only the CDR3 portion is preserved as DNA: 45 bases, with reading frame beginning at the first base. Deletion took 1 base off V and 3 bases off J, with a span of 10 bases between the germline ends.

The clonotype was recovered from a human donor in good health (CMV status not recorded). Some clones in this sample may be carry-over from other donors' samples. The input for sequencing was cultured PBMCs, taken from culture after CMV antigen stimulation. In this chain, TRBV3-1 is recombined with TRBJ1-3; tentative D gene TRBD1, with 5 bases matching. CDR3 protein: CASSQGQLNGNTIYF. The DNA sequence follows: TGTGCCAGCAGCCAAGGACAGCTCAATGGAAACACCATATATTTT.